These 5 T cell receptor beta chains originate from one sample sequenced in a study of identical twins listed by TCRdb under 2016. Library construction relied on 5' RACE. Sequencing relied on an Illumina HiSeq 2000. TCRdb redid the processing of the public reads, applying fastp at Q25 and MiXCR, and retained in-frame beta chains. Duplicate CDR3 protein sequences are folded into a single record with the most common DNA and genes. The sample records some 210,000 distinct CDR3 sequences, more than 15% of which are singletons. The ten largest clones represent over 35% of the sample. This sample was also put to use in a study of T cells expressing NK-cell markers.

The sample was CD8+ T cells sorted from blood. Receptors originate from a woman younger than 30 in good health.

This clonotype was counted ten times or more. This chain joins TRBV5-1 and TRBJ1-2; no definite D call. Germline-derived CDR1 and CDR2 are SGHRS and YFSETQ. V gave up 0 bases and J gave up 8 bases, with 11 bases separating them. The CDR3 has 13 residues. The CDR3 DNA sequence: TGCGCCAGCAGCTTGGTAGGGTCGAGGGGCTACACCTTC. Protein product: CASSLVGSRGYTF. Combining the CDR3 with reference TRBV5-1 and TRBJ1-2 gives the whole variable domain KAGVTQTPRYLIKTRGQQVTLSCSPISGHRSVSWYQQTPGQGLQFLFEYFSETQRNKGNFPGRFSGRQFSNSRSEMNVSTLELGDSALYLCASSLVGSRGYTFGSGTRLTVV.

This clonotype was seen only a few times. CDR3 DNA sequence: TGTGCCAGCAGCGCCCTGACAGAGAAAAACACTGAAGCTTTCTTT. This encodes CASSALTEKNTEAFF. This chain joins TRBV7-2 and TRBJ1-1, with D perhaps matching TRBD1 (5 bases). V dropped 5 bases and J dropped 2 bases, with 15 bases sitting between them. Germline V gene sequence: CDR1 SGHTA, CDR2 FQGNSA. The CDR3 runs to 15 residues. The full variable domain, in which reference TRBV7-2 and TRBJ1-1 provide the parts outside the CDR3, is GAGVSQSPSNKVTEKGKDVELRCDPISGHTALYWYRQSLGQGLEFLIYFQGNSAPDKSGLPSDRFSAERTGGSVSTLTIQRTQQEDSAVYLCASSALTEKNTEAFFGQGTRLTVV.

This clonotype turned up a few times. V usage is TRBV6-1 and J usage is TRBJ2-2, with TRBD2 matching over 11 bases. The CDR3 extends over 15 amino acids. Unmatched junction bases numbered 6, after V lost 6 bases and J lost 6 bases. Germline CDR1 is MNHNS and CDR2 is SASEGT. CDR3 DNA sequence: TGTGCCAGCAGAGTTAGCGGGAGGGCCCCCGGGGAGCTGTTTTTT. Protein sequence: CASRVSGRAPGELFF.

The chain is built from TRBV7-9 and TRBJ1-1, with D perhaps matching TRBD1 (6 bases). The V end was cut by 6 bases, the J end by 6 bases, with 14 bases between. There are 13 residues in the CDR3. CDR1 SEHNR and CDR2 FQNEAQ come from the germline V gene (reference sequence). In nucleotides, the CDR3 is TGTGCCAGCAGGTCACCGGGGGCGGCTGAAGCTTTCTTT. This codes for CASRSPGAAEAFF.

In its sample, this clonotype was seen a few times. The rearrangement links TRBV7-3 to TRBJ2-7, with D tentatively TRBD1 (6 bases). The CDR3 has 13 amino acids. Trimming removed 5 bases from V and 2 bases from J, with 10 bases in between. Germline CDR1 and CDR2: SGHTA and FQGTGA. DNA for the CDR3: TGTGCCAGCAGCGCAGGGGTTGCCTACGAGCAGTACTTC. Protein: CASSAGVAYEQYF.